These 5 T cell receptor beta chains originate from one sample sequenced in a study of T-cell reconstitution after alpha-beta-depleted transplantation in children. Unique molecular identifiers were incorporated into the prepared TCRbeta library. TCRdb analysed the PCR reads with MiXCR anew, one entry per CDR3 protein. The sample lists approximately 400,000 distinct CDR3 sequences; roughly 15% were seen once. This specimen consisted of PBMCs, mostly from graft donor cells, obtained 360 days after TCRalphabeta/CD19-depleted stem cell transplant. Every receptor here comes from a boy less than two years old who had a stem cell transplant for Wiskott-Aldrich syndrome, so the T cells may come from the graft donor.

This clonotype showed up just a few times. The chain couples TRBV20-1 to TRBJ2-3, with D tentatively TRBD2 (5 bases). The CDR3 is 12 residues long. The V and J ends lost 5 bases and 5 bases respectively, with 11 bases between them. CDR1 DFQATT and CDR2 SNEGSKA come from the germline V gene (reference sequence). The CDR3 DNA follows: TGCAGTGCTCCCTTCGGGGTAGATACGCAGTATTTT. It is translated as CSAPFGVDTQYF.

The genes are TRBV5-6 and TRBJ1-1; D remains ambiguous. The CDR3 runs to 14 residues. Per the germline V gene, CDR1 is SGHDT and CDR2 is YYEEEE. V gave up 3 bases and J gave up 1 base, with 10 bases separating them. CDR3 nucleotides: TGTGCCAGCAGCTGGAGAGGCAGGAACACTGAAGCTTTCTTT. Translation gives CASSWRGRNTEAFF.

The chain combines TRBV6-5 with TRBJ2-1, with a tentative D call TRBD1 (5 bases). This CDR3 is built from 18 residues. CDR1 is MNHEY and CDR2 is SVGAGI in the germline V gene. The V end was cut by 2 bases, the J end by 9 bases, with 26 bases between. The chain's CDR3 is CASSYALNRRVWVCEQFF. Written as DNA, the CDR3 is TGTGCCAGCAGTTACGCCTTGAACAGGAGAGTGTGGGTGTGTGAGCAGTTCTTC.

The chain joins TRBV5-4 to TRBJ2-6; D not resolved. Germline assignment: CDR1 SGHNT and CDR2 YYREEE (reference sequence). Trimming shortened V by 3 bases and J by 4 bases, and 5 bases separated the two germline ends. The CDR3 runs 13 residues. CDR3 nucleotide sequence: TGTGCCAGCAGCTCTAGGGGGGCCAACGTCCTGACTTTC. Translating gives CASSSRGANVLTF.

This clonotype was observed a handful of times. The rearrangement joins TRBV7-9 to TRBJ2-2; no definite D call. CDR3 size: 14 residues. CDR1 and CDR2 (germline): SEHNR, FQNEAQ (reference sequence). Trimming left V 3 bases short and J 4 bases short, with 9 bases between. The chain's CDR3 is CASSFRTVTGELFF. CDR3 coding DNA: TGTGCCAGCAGCTTTAGGACGGTCACCGGGGAGCTGTTTTTT.